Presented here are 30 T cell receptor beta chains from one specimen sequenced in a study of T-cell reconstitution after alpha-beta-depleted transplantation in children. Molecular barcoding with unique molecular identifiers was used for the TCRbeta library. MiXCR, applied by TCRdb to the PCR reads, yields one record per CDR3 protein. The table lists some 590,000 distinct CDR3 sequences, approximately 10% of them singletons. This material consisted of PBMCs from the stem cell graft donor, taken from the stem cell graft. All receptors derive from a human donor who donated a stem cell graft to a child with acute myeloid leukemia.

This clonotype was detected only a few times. The DNA of the CDR3 is TGCGCCAGCAGCCAAGAATCGAGGCAGCGAGGCTACACCTTC. Residues: CASSQESRQRGYTF. V usage is TRBV4-3 and J usage is TRBJ1-2; D is undetermined. The germline CDR1 and CDR2 sequences are LGHNA and YSLEER. CDR3 size: 14 residues. V lost 0 bases and J 8 bases, leaving 13 bases between the germline ends.

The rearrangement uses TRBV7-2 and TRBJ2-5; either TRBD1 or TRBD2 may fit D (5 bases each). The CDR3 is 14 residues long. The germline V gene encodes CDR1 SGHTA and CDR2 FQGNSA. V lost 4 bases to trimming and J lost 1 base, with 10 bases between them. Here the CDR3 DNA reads TGTGCCAGCAGCTGGTGGGGGATCCAAGAGACCCAGTACTTC. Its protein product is CASSWWGIQETQYF.

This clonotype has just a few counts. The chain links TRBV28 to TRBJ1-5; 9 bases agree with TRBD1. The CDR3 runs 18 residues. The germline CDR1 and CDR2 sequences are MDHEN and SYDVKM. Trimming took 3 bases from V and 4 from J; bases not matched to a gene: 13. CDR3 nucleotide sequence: TGTGCCAGCAGTTTGTATACACCGGGACAGGGAAGGAATCAGCCCCAGCATTTT. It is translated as CASSLYTPGQGRNQPQHF.

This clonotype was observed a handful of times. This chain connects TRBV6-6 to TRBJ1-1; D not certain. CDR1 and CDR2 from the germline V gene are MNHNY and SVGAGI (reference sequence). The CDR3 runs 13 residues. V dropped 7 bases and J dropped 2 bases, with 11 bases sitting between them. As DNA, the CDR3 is TGTGCCAGCACCCCCGGGCATAACACTGAAGCTTTCTTT. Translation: CASTPGHNTEAFF.

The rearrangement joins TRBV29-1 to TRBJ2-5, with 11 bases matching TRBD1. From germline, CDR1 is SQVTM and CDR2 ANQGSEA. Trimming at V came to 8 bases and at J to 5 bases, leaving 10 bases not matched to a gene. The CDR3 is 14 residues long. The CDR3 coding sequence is TGCAGCTCCCTGGACAGGGGGCGGTGGGAGACCCAGTACTTC. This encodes CSSLDRGRWETQYF. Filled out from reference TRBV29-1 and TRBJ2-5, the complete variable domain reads SAVISQKPSRDICQRGTSLTIQCQVDSQVTMMFWYRQQPGQSLTLIATANQGSEATYESGFVIDKFPISRPNLTFSTLTVSNMSPEDSSIYLCSSLDRGRWETQYFGPGTRLLVL.

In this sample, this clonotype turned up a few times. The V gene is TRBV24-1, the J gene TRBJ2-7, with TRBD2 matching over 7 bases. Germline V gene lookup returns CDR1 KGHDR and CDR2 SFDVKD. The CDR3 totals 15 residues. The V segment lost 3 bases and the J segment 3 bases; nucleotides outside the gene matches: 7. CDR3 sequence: CATSDTGGKGYEQYF. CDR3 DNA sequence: TGTGCCACCAGTGATACCGGGGGGAAGGGCTACGAGCAGTACTTC.

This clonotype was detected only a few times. The CDR3 DNA follows: TGCGCCAGCAGCTTGGGGACAGGGTTGAATGAGCAGTTCTTC. Translating it yields CASSLGTGLNEQFF. This chain joins TRBV5-1 and TRBJ2-1, with 8 bases identical to TRBD1. The germline V gene encodes CDR1 SGHRS and CDR2 YFSETQ. The junction had 3 bases not matched to a gene; V was cut back by 0 bases and J by 7 bases. CDR3 size: 14 residues.

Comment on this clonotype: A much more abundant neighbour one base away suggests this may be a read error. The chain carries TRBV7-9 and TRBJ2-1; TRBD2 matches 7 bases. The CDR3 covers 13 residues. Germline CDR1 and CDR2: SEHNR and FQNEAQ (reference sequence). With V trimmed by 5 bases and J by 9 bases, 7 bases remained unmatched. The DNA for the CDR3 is TGTGCCAGCAGCCCCCCCGGGGGGATTGAGCAGTTCTTC. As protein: CASSPPGGIEQFF.

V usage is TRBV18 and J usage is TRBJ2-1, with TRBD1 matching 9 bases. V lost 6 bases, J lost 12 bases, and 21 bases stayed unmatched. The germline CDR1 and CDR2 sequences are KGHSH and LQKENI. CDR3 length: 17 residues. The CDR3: CASSRWGRRGWTGVQFF. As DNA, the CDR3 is TGTGCCAGCTCCCGGTGGGGCCGACGGGGGTGGACAGGGGTGCAGTTCTTC.

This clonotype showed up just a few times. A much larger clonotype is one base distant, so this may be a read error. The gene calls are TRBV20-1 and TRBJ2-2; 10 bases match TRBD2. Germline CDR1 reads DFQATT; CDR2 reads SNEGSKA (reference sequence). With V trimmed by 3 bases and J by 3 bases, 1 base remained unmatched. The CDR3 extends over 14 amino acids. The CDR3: CSARTSGYTGELFF. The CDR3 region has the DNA TGCAGTGCTAGGACTAGCGGGTACACCGGGGAGCTGTTTTTT.

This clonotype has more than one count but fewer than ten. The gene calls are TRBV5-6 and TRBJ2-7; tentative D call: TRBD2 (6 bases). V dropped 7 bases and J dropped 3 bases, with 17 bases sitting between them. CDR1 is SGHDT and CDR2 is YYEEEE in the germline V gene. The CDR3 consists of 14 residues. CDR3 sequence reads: CASGSRPGDYEQYF. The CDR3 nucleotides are TGTGCCAGCGGGTCTCGGCCGGGGGACTACGAGCAGTACTTC.

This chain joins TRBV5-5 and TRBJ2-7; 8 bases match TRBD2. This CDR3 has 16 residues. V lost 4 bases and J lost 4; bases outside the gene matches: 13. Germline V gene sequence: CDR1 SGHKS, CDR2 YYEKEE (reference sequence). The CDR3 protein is CASSRKRERGIYEQYF. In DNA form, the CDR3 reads TGTGCCAGCAGCCGTAAGCGGGAGAGGGGAATTTACGAGCAGTACTTC.

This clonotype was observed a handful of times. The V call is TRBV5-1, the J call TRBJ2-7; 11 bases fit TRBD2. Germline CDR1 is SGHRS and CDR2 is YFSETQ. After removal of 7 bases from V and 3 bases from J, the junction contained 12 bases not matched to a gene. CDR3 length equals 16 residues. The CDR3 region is CASEPISGTSGYEQYF. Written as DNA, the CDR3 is TGCGCCAGCGAACCGATCTCAGGGACTAGCGGCTACGAGCAGTACTTC.

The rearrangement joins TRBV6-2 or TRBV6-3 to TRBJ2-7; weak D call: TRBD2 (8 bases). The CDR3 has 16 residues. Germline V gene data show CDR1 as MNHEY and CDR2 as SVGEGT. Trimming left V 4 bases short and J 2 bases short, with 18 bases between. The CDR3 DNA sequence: TGTGCCAGCAGTTCCCTCGGGAGGGGGCGAACCTACGAGCAGTACTTC. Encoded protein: CASSSLGRGRTYEQYF.

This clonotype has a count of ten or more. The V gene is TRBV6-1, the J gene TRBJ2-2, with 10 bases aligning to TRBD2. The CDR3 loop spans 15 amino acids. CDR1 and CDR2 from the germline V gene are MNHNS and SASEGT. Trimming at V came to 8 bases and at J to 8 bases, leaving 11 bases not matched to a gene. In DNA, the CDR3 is TGTGCCAGCGGCAGCCTAGCGGGAGCCAAAGGGGAGCTGTTTTTT. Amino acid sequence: CASGSLAGAKGELFF.

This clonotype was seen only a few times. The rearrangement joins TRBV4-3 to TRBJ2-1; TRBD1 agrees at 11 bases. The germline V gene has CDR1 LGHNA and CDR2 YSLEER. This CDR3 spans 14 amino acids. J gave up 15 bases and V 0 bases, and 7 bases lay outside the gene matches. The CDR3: CASSQDRGQGVWFF. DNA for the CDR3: TGCGCCAGCAGCCAAGATCGGGGACAGGGGGTTTGGTTCTTC.

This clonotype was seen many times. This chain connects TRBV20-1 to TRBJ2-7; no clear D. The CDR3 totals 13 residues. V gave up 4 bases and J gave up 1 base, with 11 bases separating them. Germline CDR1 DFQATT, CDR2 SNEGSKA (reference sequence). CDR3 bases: TGCAGTGCTATCCATGGGGATTCCTACGAGCAGTACTTC. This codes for CSAIHGDSYEQYF.

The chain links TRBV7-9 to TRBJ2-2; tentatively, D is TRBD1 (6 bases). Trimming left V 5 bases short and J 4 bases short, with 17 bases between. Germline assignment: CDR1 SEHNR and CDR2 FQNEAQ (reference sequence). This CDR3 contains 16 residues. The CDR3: CASSPLQGRGTGELFF. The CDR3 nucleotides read TGTGCCAGCAGCCCTTTACAGGGTCGGGGCACCGGGGAGCTGTTTTTT. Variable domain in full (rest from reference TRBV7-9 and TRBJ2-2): DTGVSQNPRHKITKRGQNVTFRCDPISEHNRLYWYRQTLGQGPEFLTYFQNEAQLEKSRLLSDRFSAERPKGSFSTLEIQRTEQGDSAMYLCASSPLQGRGTGELFFGEGSRLTVL.

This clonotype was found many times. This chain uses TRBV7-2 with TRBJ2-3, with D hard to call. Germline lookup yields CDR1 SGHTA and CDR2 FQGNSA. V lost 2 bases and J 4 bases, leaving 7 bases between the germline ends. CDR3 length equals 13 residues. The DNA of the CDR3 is TGTGCCAGCAGCTTAACCCCATCAGATACGCAGTATTTT. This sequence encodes CASSLTPSDTQYF.

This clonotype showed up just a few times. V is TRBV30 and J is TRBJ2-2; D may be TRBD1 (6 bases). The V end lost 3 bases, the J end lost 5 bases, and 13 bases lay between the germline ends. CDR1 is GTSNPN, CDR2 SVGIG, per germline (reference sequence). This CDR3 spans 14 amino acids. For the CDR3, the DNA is TGTGCCTGGAGACAGGGAAGAGATACCGGGGAGCTGTTTTTT. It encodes CAWRQGRDTGELFF.

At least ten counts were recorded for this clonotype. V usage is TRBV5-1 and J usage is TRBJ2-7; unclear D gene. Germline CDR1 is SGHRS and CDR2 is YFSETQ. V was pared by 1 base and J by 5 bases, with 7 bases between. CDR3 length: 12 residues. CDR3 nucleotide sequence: TGCGCCAGCAGCTTGACTGGGGACGAGCAGTACTTC. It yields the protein CASSLTGDEQYF.

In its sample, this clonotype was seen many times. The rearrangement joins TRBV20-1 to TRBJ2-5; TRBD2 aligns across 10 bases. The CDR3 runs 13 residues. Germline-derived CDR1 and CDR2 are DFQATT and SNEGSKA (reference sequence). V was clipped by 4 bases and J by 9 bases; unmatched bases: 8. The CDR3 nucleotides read TGCAGTGCTAAAAAGGTAGCGGGAGGATCCCAGTACTTC. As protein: CSAKKVAGGSQYF.

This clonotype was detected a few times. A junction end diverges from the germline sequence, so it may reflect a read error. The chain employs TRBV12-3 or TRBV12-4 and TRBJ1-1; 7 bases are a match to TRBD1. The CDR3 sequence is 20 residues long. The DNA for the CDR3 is TGTGCCAGCAGTTTACCGCGACCTGGACAGGAGGGAGGTTTTTACACTGAAGCCTTCTTT. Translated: CASSLPRPGQEGGFYTEAFF.

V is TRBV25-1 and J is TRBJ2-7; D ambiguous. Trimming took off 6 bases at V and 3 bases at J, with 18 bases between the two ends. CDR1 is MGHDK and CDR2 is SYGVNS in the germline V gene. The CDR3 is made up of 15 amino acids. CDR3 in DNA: TGTGCCAGCAGCAGGACCATCGTGGGGAACTACGAGCAGTACTTC. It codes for CASSRTIVGNYEQYF.

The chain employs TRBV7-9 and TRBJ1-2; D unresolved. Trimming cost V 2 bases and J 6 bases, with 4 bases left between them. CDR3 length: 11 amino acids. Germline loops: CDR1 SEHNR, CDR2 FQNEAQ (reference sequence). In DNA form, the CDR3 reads TGTGCCAGCAGCTTAACGGATGGCTACACCTTC. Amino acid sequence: CASSLTDGYTF.

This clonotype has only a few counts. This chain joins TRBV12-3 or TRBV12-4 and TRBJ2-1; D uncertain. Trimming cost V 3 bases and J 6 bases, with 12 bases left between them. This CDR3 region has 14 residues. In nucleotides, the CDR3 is TGTGCCAGCAGTTTCGGGCTAGTGAGCAATGAGCAGTTCTTC. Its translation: CASSFGLVSNEQFF.

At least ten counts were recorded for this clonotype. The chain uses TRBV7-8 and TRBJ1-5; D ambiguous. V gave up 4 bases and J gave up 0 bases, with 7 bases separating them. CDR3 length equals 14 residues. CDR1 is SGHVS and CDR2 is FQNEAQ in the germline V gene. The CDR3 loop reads CASSSVYSNQPQHF. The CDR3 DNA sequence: TGTGCCAGCAGCTCCGTCTATAGCAATCAGCCCCAGCATTTT. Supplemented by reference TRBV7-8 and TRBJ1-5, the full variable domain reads GAGVSQSPRYKVAKRGQDVALRCDPISGHVSLFWYQQALGQGPEFLTYFQNEAQLDKSGLPSDRFFAERPEGSVSTLKIQRTQQEDSAVYLCASSSVYSNQPQHFGDGTRLSIL.

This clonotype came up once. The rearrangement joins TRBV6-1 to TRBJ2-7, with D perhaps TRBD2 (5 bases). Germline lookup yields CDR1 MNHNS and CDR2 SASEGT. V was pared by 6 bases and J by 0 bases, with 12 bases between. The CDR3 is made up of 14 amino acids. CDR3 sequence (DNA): TGTGCCAGCAGGGCAAGGACTGACTCCTACGAGCAGTACTTC. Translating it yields CASRARTDSYEQYF.

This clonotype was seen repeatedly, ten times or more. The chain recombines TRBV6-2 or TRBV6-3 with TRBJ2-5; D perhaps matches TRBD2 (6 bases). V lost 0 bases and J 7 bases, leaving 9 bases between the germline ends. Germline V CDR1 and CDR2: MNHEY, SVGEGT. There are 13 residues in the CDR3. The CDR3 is CASSYSSGRTQYF. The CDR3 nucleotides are TGTGCCAGCAGTTACTCTAGCGGAAGGACCCAGTACTTC.

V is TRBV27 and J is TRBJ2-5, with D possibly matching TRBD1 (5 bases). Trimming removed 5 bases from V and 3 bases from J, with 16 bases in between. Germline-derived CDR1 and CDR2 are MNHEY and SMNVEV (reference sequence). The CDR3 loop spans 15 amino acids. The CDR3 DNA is TGTGCCAGCAGTCCCACCCCAGGGTTTGAAGAGACCCAGTACTTC. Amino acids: CASSPTPGFEETQYF.